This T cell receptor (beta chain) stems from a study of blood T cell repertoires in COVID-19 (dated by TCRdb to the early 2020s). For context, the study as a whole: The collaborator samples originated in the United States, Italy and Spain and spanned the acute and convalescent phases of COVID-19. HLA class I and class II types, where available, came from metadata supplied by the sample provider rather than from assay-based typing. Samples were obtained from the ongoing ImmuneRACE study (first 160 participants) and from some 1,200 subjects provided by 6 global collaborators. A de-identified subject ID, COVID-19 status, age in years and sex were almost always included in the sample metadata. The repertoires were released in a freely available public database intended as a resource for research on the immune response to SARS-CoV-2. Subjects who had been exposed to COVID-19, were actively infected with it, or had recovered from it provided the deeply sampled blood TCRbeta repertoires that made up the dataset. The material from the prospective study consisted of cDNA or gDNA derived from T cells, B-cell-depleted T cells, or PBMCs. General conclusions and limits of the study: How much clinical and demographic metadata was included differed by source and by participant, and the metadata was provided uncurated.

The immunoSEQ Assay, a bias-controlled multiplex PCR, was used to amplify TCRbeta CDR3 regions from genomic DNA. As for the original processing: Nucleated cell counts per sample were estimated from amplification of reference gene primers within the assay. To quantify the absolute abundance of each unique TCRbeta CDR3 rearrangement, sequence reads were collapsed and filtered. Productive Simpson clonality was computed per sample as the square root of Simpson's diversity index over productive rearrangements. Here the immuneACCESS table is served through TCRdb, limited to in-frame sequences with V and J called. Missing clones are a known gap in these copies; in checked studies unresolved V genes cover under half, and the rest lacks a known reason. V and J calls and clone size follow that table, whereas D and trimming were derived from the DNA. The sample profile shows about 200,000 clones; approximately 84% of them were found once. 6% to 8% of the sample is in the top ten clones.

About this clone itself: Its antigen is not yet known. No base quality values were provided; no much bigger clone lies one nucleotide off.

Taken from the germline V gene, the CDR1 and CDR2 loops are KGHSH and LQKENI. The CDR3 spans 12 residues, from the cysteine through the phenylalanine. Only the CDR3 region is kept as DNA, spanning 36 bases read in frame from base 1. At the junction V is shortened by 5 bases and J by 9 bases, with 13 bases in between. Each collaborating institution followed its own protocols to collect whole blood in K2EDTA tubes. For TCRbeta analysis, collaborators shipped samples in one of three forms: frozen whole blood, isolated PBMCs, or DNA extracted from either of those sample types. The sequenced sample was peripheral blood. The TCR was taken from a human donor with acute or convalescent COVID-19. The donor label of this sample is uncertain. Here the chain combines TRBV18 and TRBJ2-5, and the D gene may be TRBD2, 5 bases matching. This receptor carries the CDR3 CASSSYDGAQYF. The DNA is TGTGCCAGCTCATCCTACGACGGGGCCCAGTACTTC.